This T cell receptor (beta chain) was found in a study of blood T cell repertoires in COVID-19. At the level of the study: The analysed material was cDNA or gDNA that came from T cells, B-cell-depleted T cells, or PBMCs.

Data came from immunoSEQ multiplex PCR; TCRdb stores just in-frame clones and leaves some out. The sample yields about 270,000 clones, around nine tenths seen once. The CDR3 totals 15 residues. Germline V gives CDR1 GTSNPN, CDR2 SVGIG (reference sequence). The V gene end was trimmed by 6 bases and the J gene end by 6 bases; junction bases not matched to a gene: 11. Participants were aged about 18 to 100 years from about two dozen US areas. Each participant's cohort was designated according to participant-reported clinical history. Two negative PCRs, clearance, or symptom resolution characterized the recovered Cohort 3 donors.

The receptor was isolated from a woman aged 18-35 years who had recovered from COVID-19. Sequences were obtained from PBMCs or T cells enriched from blood (not recorded which). The chain combines TRBV30 with TRBJ2-2, with TRBD2 matching 9 bases. Here the CDR3 DNA reads TGTGCCTGTCACCCGGGACTAGCCTACCCCGGGGAGCTGTTTTTT. This sequence encodes CACHPGLAYPGELFF.